A selection of T cell receptor beta chains follows, all from one sample in a study of blood T cell repertoires in COVID-19. Repertoires were generated with immunoSEQ multiplex PCR, while TCRdb's copy carries only in-frame clones and drops some. The data show over 60,000 clones, with just under 80% seen just once and about a tenth held by the top ten. Material: peripheral blood. The origin of the receptors is a human donor in a cohort sampled during active COVID-19. The CDR3 runs from the conserved cysteine through the conserved F or W. D genes are given only for firm matches. Expanded clones are given a class, and other clones once, few, many or no size at all.

CATSDPGTGKETQYF TGTGCCACCAGTGATCCAGGGACAGGGAAAGAGACCCAGTACTTC TRBV24-1 NA TRBJ2-5 TRBD1
CASSTLQGDEQYF TGTGCCAGCAGCACCCTACAGGGGGACGAGCAGTACTTC TRBV28 many TRBJ2-7 TRBD1
CASSKGGVHEQYF TGTGCCAGCAGTAAAGGAGGGGTCCACGAGCAGTACTTC TRBV7-9 NA TRBJ2-7 NA
CASSFAGGADTQYF TGTGCCAGCAGCTTTGCAGGGGGCGCAGATACGCAGTATTTT TRBV7-3 NA TRBJ2-3 TRBD1
CASSLRWGPTQETQYF TGTGCCAGCAGCTTAAGGTGGGGGCCCACCCAAGAGACCCAGTACTTC TRBV7-9 NA TRBJ2-5 NA
CSDNGGATNYGYTF TGCAGCGATAATGGGGGGGCTACAAACTATGGCTACACCTTC TRBV29-1 NA TRBJ1-2 NA
CASSQAGTANYEQYF TGCGCCAGCAGCCAAGCCGGGACAGCTAACTACGAGCAGTACTTC TRBV4-1 NA TRBJ2-7 TRBD1
CASSRGRNQPQHF TGTGCCAGCAGTAGGGGTAGAAATCAGCCCCAGCATTTT TRBV5-6 NA TRBJ1-5 NA
CASSGQGEGPQHF TGTGCCAGCAGCGGACAGGGGGAAGGGCCCCAGCATTTT TRBV6-5 NA TRBJ1-5 TRBD1
CASSLAGGPTDTQYF TGTGCCAGCAGCTTAGCGGGAGGGCCAACAGATACGCAGTATTTT TRBV7-9 NA TRBJ2-3 TRBD2
CASSAQKTSPNNEQFF TGTGCCAGCAGCGCCCAGAAGACTAGCCCAAACAATGAGCAGTTCTTC TRBV9 NA TRBJ2-1 TRBD2
CASRSRADRPLHF TGTGCCAGCAGATCTCGGGCCGACAGACCCCTCCACTTT TRBV6-5 NA TRBJ1-6 NA
CASSPGAYEQYF TGTGCCAGCAGCCCGGGGGCCTACGAGCAGTACTTC TRBV7-9 NA TRBJ2-7 NA
CASSRLASTSGRAYEQYF TGTGCCAGCAGTCGACTCGCCTCGACTAGCGGGAGGGCTTATGAGCAGTACTTC TRBV28 NA TRBJ2-7 TRBD2
CASSQDGNEQFF TGTGCCAGCAGCCAAGACGGGAATGAGCAGTTCTTC TRBV3-1/TRBV3-2 NA TRBJ2-1 NA
CASSWAGGGVETQYF TGTGCCAGCAGTTGGGCAGGGGGCGGCGTGGAGACCCAGTACTTC TRBV6-5 once TRBJ2-5 TRBD1
CASSLEPGLHNEQFF TGTGCCAGCAGCTTAGAGCCGGGACTCCACAATGAGCAGTTCTTC TRBV11-3 NA TRBJ2-1 NA
CASSLGPVIYEQYF TGTGCCAGCAGCTTAGGCCCCGTAATCTACGAGCAGTACTTC TRBV13 NA TRBJ2-7 NA
CASSPGGTGDYEQYF TGTGCCAGCAGCCCTGGGGGGACAGGAGATTACGAGCAGTACTTC TRBV5-4 NA TRBJ2-7 TRBD1
CASSLGTSGWGGDTQYF TGTGCCAGCAGCTTAGGAACTAGCGGGTGGGGGGGCGATACGCAGTATTTT TRBV7-2 NA TRBJ2-3 TRBD2
CASSDSRVRPSVYEQYF TGTGCCAGCAGTGACTCGAGGGTCAGGCCGAGCGTTTACGAGCAGTACTTC TRBV6-4 NA TRBJ2-7 NA
CASGFLYRGLEQYF TGTGCTAGTGGTTTCCTATACAGGGGTTTAGAGCAGTACTTC TRBV12-5 NA TRBJ2-7 TRBD1